Described below is a single TCR beta chain sequence and its context. What it binds is not known. This sample was included in a study of coeliac disease. Findings of the study overall: TRB repertoires were largely private, with most amino acid sequences found in only one sample. Lower clonality than controls marked TRB and TRG repertoires from active celiac intraepithelial and lamina propria samples.

The method was immunoSEQ multiplex PCR; TCRdb's version includes in-frame clones alone and lacks a portion of them. Of roughly 4,300 clones in the sample, under 80% were seen once. CDR1 and CDR2 from the germline V gene are SGHTA and FQGNSA. CDR3 length: 17 amino acids. V dropped 1 base and J dropped 5 bases, with 15 bases sitting between them. This sequence originates from a man aged 65 to 79 with active celiac disease. J is TRBJ1-6 and V is TRBV7-2; D gene ambiguous. The sequencing input was intraepithelial lymphocytes from the gut. The CDR3 DNA reads TGTGCCAGCAGCTTAGGTCTAGTTGGAGCGGATAATTCACCCCTCCACTTT. Its translation: CASSLGLVGADNSPLHF.